This T cell receptor beta chain originates from a study of beta chain features in type 1 diabetes. The CDR3 runs to 16 residues. The V gene lost 1 base and the J gene lost 3 bases, with 14 bases spanning the gap. The germline V gene has CDR1 SGHAT and CDR2 FQNNGV. Every isolated RNA sample was fully reverse transcribed, so sequencing captured expressed TCRB transcripts. Clones were read by immunoSEQ multiplex PCR, and TCRdb kept only the in-frame ones, dropping some. The data hold under 400,000 clones, with 12% to 15% observed a single time. V is TRBV11-2 and J is TRBJ2-3; D is perhaps TRBD2 (6 bases). The source of this sequence is a man under 40 in good health. Material: central memory CD4+ T cells from blood. CDR3 sequence reads: CASSLVGGVITDTQYF. The CDR3 region has the DNA TGTGCCAGCAGCTTAGTGGGCGGGGTGATTACAGATACGCAGTATTTT.